This T cell receptor beta chain was sequenced during a study of T cells in Graves' hyperthyroidism and ophthalmopathy. Study-wide points: Before onset, by a median of around 6.4 months, the model predicted ophthalmopathy. Clonotypes that were expanded in thyroid above 0.001 mostly appeared in blood too.

With duration under 3 months, ophthalmopathy was active: Clinical Activity Score at least 3, NOSPECS at least 4. It was 10 ml of fresh peripheral blood that supplied the PBMCs. Researchers took RNA transcripts and amplified the TCR beta CDR3 regions from them. Researchers ran a first-round RT-PCR on the TCR CDR3 using the HTBI primer set. One entry per CDR3 protein, called by TCRdb with MiXCR from the multiplex PCR reads. This sample has about 610,000 distinct CDR3 sequences, with about 15% found just once. The germline V gene encodes CDR1 SEHNR and CDR2 FQNEAQ (reference sequence). With 3 bases removed from V and 5 bases from J, the gap between germline ends came to 8 bases. The CDR3 loop spans 13 amino acids. This clonotype was observed at least ten times. Its matching antigen is unknown.

The sequenced sample consisted of blood. This sequence joins TRBV7-9 and TRBJ1-5, with D unresolved. The TCR originated in a middle-aged woman with Graves' ophthalmopathy. In DNA form, the CDR3 reads TGTGCCAGCAGCTTTCAAGTGGATCAGCCCCAGCATTTT. It codes for CASSFQVDQPQHF.